The source of this TCR beta chain is a study of CD8 T cells in Susac syndrome. V was clipped by 5 bases and J by 2 bases; unmatched bases: 8. CDR1 and CDR2 from the germline V gene are SEHNR and FQNEAQ (reference sequence). This CDR3 spans 15 amino acids. RNA amounts of roughly 0.5 to 1 ug underwent reverse transcription with random hexamers. TCRdb reprocessed the immunoSEQ multiplex PCR reads with MiXCR, giving one entry per CDR3 protein. The sample records 100,000 or so distinct CDR3 sequences, 85% to 95% being singletons. This clonotype has more than one count but fewer than ten. The authors sequenced TCR beta from blood CD8+ and CD4+ T cells. Healthy donors constituted the control group, matched for age and sex. Negative isolation was applied to CD8+ and CD4+ T cells, and FACS enrichment was applied to TEMRA cells.

The sequenced sample consisted of CD8+ T cells from PBMCs. The receptor's source is a human donor in good health. The rearrangement joins TRBV7-9 to TRBJ2-7; 8 nucleotides agree with TRBD2. DNA for the CDR3: TGTGCCAGCAGCCCCCGGGAGGGAGGCCCCTACGAGCAGTACTTC. It encodes CASSPREGGPYEQYF.